What follows are 3 T cell receptor beta chains derived from one specimen sequenced in a study of OX40 agonist ivuxolimab in advanced cancers. The repertoire was sequenced with immunoSEQ multiplex PCR; TCRdb's copy has only in-frame clones and lacks some. Of about 76,000 clones listed, 85% to 90% are singletons. This specimen consisted of CD4+ or CD8+ T cells sorted from blood, obtained in a trial of the OX40 agonist ivuxolimab. The receptors come from an adult with an advanced solid tumor such as melanoma, head and neck, liver or kidney cancer.

The sample holds a few counts of this clone. CDR3 amino acids: CASSQSGGSPPEAFF. CDR3 coding DNA: TGCGCCAGCAGTCAATCGGGGGGGTCCCCTCCTGAAGCTTTCTTT. The V and J genes are TRBV23-1 and TRBJ1-1; perhaps TRBD1 as D (5 bases). TRBV23-1 is filed as an ORF, its function uncertain. Trimming removed 0 bases at V and 6 bases at J, with 14 bases between. The CDR3 covers 15 residues.

The chain uses TRBV30 and TRBJ2-5; 7 nucleotides line up with TRBD2. This CDR3 contains 13 residues. In germline, CDR1 is GTSNPN, CDR2 SVGIG (reference sequence). CDR3 sequence: CAISGGPQETQYF. CDR3 in DNA: TGTGCTATCTCGGGGGGACCCCAAGAGACCCAGTACTTC.

The CDR3: CASSLQVGEETQYF. The CDR3 nucleotides read TGTGCCAGCAGCTTACAGGTCGGGGAAGAGACCCAGTACTTC. This chain connects TRBV7-3 to TRBJ2-5; a weak D match, TRBD2 (5 bases). The germline CDR1 and CDR2 sequences are SGHTA and FQGTGA. This CDR3 comprises 14 residues. Trimming cost V 2 bases and J 3 bases, with 10 bases left between them.